This T cell receptor beta chain derives from a study of cytomegalovirus exposure and HLA in healthy donors. Method: immunoSEQ multiplex PCR; TCRdb's copy keeps in-frame clones and lacks some. Of more than 200,000 clones detected, more than 75% appear once; the ten largest clones hold around 12%. Germline assignment: CDR1 MNHEY and CDR2 SMNVEV (reference sequence). Trimming took 3 bases from V and 0 from J, leaving 12 bases between them. The CDR3 extends over 16 amino acids. This chain connects TRBV27 to TRBJ2-1; a possible D gene is TRBD1 (5 bases). The receptor comes from a man aged 18 to 35 in good health and CMV-seropositive. Sequenced: PBMCs. The CDR3 is CASSFQGPSSYNEQFF. DNA for the CDR3: TGTGCCAGCAGTTTCCAGGGCCCTAGCTCCTACAATGAGCAGTTCTTC.